This T cell receptor (beta chain) is drawn from a study of response to subunit inactivated influenza vaccine. Study findings and constraints: After each seasonal influenza vaccination, few new T cells are recruited, the authors suggested.

MiXCR was run by TCRdb on the RT-PCR reads, yielding one entry per CDR3 protein. Found here are about 650,000 distinct CDR3 sequences, approximately 15% of them singletons; the top ten hold around 10%. With respect to this clonotype: What it recognizes is unknown.

The starting material was PBMCs from blood, obtained 11 to 12 days after vaccination. This receptor was taken from a man aged 45-65 years who received an inactivated influenza vaccine.

The CDR3 sequence: CASSGPSLAGRYEQYF. CDR3 nucleotides: TGTGCCAGCAGTGGCCCCTCCCTAGCGGGAAGATACGAGCAGTACTTC. The rearrangement uses TRBV28 and TRBJ2-7; 9 nucleotides agree with TRBD2. Germline V CDR1 and CDR2: MDHEN, SYDVKM. The CDR3 covers 16 residues. V dropped 5 bases and J dropped 4; count of bases not matched to a gene: 12.